Below, 9 T cell receptor beta chains from the same sample are listed, as sequenced in a study of T-cell memory formation after mild COVID-19. TCRdb used MiXCR to reprocess the 5' RACE reads, holding one entry per CDR3 protein. The sample lists 450,000 or so distinct CDR3 sequences, roughly 20% seen once, with 8.4% in the top ten. The sequenced sample consisted of PBMCs or a T cell subset sorted from them (not recorded which). The source of these receptors is an adult woman who had mild COVID-19 (a few samples of this study predate the infection). Cell type and time point are not known.

This clonotype was observed a handful of times. The chain uses TRBV24-1 and TRBJ2-7; 11 bases line up with TRBD1. J gave up 3 bases and V 6 bases, and 3 bases lay outside the gene matches. Germline CDR1 is KGHDR and CDR2 is SFDVKD. The CDR3 is 14 residues long. Written as DNA, the CDR3 is TGTGCCACCAGTCCTGGGACAGGGGGCTACGAGCAGTACTTC. Amino acid sequence: CATSPGTGGYEQYF.

This clonotype was seen a few times. The chain recombines TRBV5-6 with TRBJ1-2; 7 bases are a match to TRBD1. The CDR3 sequence is 15 residues long. J lost 4 bases, V lost 3 bases, and 9 bases had no gene match. CDR1 and CDR2 (germline): SGHDT, YYEEEE. The CDR3 protein is CASSYPGTVIYGYTF. The CDR3 DNA reads TGTGCCAGCAGCTACCCCGGGACAGTAATCTATGGCTACACCTTC.

V is TRBV5-1 and J is TRBJ2-5, with 9 bases lining up with TRBD1. Germline loops: CDR1 SGHRS, CDR2 YFSETQ. The CDR3 runs to 15 residues. The V and J ends lost 4 bases and 5 bases, in that order; junction bases with no gene match: 9. Written as DNA, the CDR3 is TGCGCCAGCAGCCCTGGACAGGGGAGGGACGAGACCCAGTACTTC. Translated, it gives CASSPGQGRDETQYF.

J is TRBJ1-2 and V is TRBV29-1; D is undetermined. V shed 5 bases and J shed 7 bases, with 11 bases lying between them. This CDR3 has 11 residues. Germline assignment: CDR1 SQVTM and CDR2 ANQGSEA. The CDR3 here is CSVPNQFGYTF. CDR3 sequence (DNA): TGCAGCGTTCCTAACCAATTTGGCTACACCTTC.

This clonotype was seen at least ten times. The chain is built from TRBV4-1 and TRBJ2-7; tentative D call: TRBD1 (5 bases). The V end lost 0 bases, the J end lost 2 bases, and 11 bases lay between the germline ends. This CDR3 region has 15 residues. Germline CDR1 is MGHRA and CDR2 is YSYEKL. This CDR3 reads CASSQETRDAYEQYF. CDR3 DNA: TGCGCCAGCAGCCAAGAAACCAGGGATGCCTACGAGCAGTACTTC.

This clonotype has ten or more counts. This chain joins TRBV5-1 and TRBJ1-2; 7 positions agree with TRBD1. V was clipped by 0 bases and J by 8 bases; unmatched bases: 4. This CDR3 is 13 amino acids long. The germline V gene has CDR1 SGHRS and CDR2 YFSETQ. For the CDR3, the DNA is TGCGCCAGCAGCTTGGCGACAGGGAACGGCTACACCTTC. This encodes CASSLATGNGYTF.

The chain combines TRBV3-1 with TRBJ1-6; a weak D match, TRBD1 (5 bases). V was shortened by 1 base and J by 11 bases, with 18 bases between the two germline ends. CDR1 and CDR2 (germline): LGHDT, YNNKEL (reference sequence). The length of the CDR3 is 16 residues. The DNA for the CDR3 is TGTGCCAGCAGCCAAGCCTCCGGGACTGCGGGGACACCCCTCCACTTT. Protein: CASSQASGTAGTPLHF.

The chain links TRBV4-2 to TRBJ2-1; 11 positions match TRBD2. Germline V gene data show CDR1 as LGHNA and CDR2 as YNFKEQ. The CDR3 is 16 amino acids. J was trimmed by 3 bases and V by 3 bases; bases with no gene match: 4. DNA of the CDR3: TGTGCCAGCAGCCAGGCACTAGCGGGGGTCTACAATGAGCAGTTCTTC. Its translation is CASSQALAGVYNEQFF.

This clonotype was seen ten or more times. The chain uses TRBV6-2 or TRBV6-3 and TRBJ2-5; D is uncertain. The CDR3 is made up of 11 amino acids. CDR1 is MNHEY, CDR2 SVGEGT, per germline. V dropped 4 bases and J dropped 4 bases, with 4 bases sitting between them. This CDR3 is CASSSGETQYF. CDR3 nucleotide sequence: TGTGCCAGCAGTTCCGGAGAGACCCAGTACTTC.